One sample yielded the 9 T cell receptor beta chains listed below, sequenced in a study of blood T cell repertoires in COVID-19. Libraries were prepared by immunoSEQ multiplex PCR; TCRdb keeps only in-frame clonotypes and omits some of them. Counted here are tens of thousands of clones, roughly nine tenths occurring once; the ten biggest clones make up about 8%. The sequenced sample consisted of peripheral blood. The receptors originated from a woman in her 70s with active COVID-19.

The chain couples TRBV18 to TRBJ2-5; 10 bases line up with TRBD2. The ends lost 3 bases at V and 4 bases at J; junction bases unmatched: 2. Looked up from germline, CDR1 is KGHSH and CDR2 is LQKENI. The length of the CDR3 is 14 residues. DNA of the CDR3: TGTGCCAGCTCACCCGGACTAGCGGTAGAGACCCAGTACTTC. Translating gives CASSPGLAVETQYF.

The chain is built from TRBV21-1 and TRBJ1-5; TRBD1, as called in the table, went unchecked against the DNA. TRBV21-1 corresponds to a pseudogene. The CDR3 extends over 16 amino acids. This CDR3 reads CASSNFRGLGNQPQHF. The CDR3, as DNA: TGTGCCAGCAGCAACTTCAGGGGGCTTGGCAATCAGCCCCAGCATTTT.

J is TRBJ1-2 and V is TRBV5-1; unclear D gene. Germline CDR1 and CDR2: SGHRS and YFSETQ. Trimming removed 0 bases from V and 2 bases from J, with 5 bases in between. CDR3 length equals 13 residues. The CDR3 nucleotides read TGCGCCAGCAGCTTGGAGCAAAACTATGGCTACACCTTC. Its protein product is CASSLEQNYGYTF.

As to this clone: One junction end does not reproduce the germline sequence, and a read error may be involved. This chain links TRBV5-8 with TRBJ1-1; D not resolved. Germline V CDR1 and CDR2: SGHTS, YDEGEE. The CDR3 loop spans 14 amino acids. The CDR3, as DNA: TGTGCCAGCACCTTGGGCGGCCGAGGGACTGAAGCTTTCTTT. Its translation: CASTLGGRGTEAFF.

The chain combines TRBV11-2 with TRBJ2-1; 8 bases map to TRBD2. Germline CDR1 SGHAT, CDR2 FQNNGV. The CDR3 contains 15 residues. V lost 5 bases and J lost 9; bases outside the gene matches: 12. The CDR3 coding sequence is TGTGCCAGCAGCCGATTAGCGGGAAGACGGGGTGAGCAGTTCTTC. Translating it yields CASSRLAGRRGEQFF.

This clone has a single count. This chain links TRBV30 with TRBJ2-1; D uncertain. Trimming left V 5 bases short and J 6 bases short, with 17 bases between. Germline values: CDR1 GTSNPN, CDR2 SVGIG (reference sequence). The CDR3 has 14 residues. DNA of the CDR3: TGTGCCTGGGGGGTCGCTAATTATATCAATGAGCAGTTCTTC. Its protein product is CAWGVANYINEQFF.

This clone was detected only once. The CDR3 sequence is CAWRYRAYYGYTF. The CDR3 DNA reads TGTGCCTGGAGGTACAGGGCCTACTATGGCTACACCTTC. V usage is TRBV30 and J usage is TRBJ1-2, with TRBD1 as a possible D gene (6 bases). Trimming stripped 3 bases from V and 3 bases from J, with 11 bases between. CDR1 and CDR2 from the germline V gene are GTSNPN and SVGIG (reference sequence). The CDR3 loop spans 13 amino acids.

In its sample, this clone was seen a few times. The chain links TRBV2 to TRBJ1-2, with D tentatively TRBD1 (6 bases). The germline CDR1 and CDR2 sequences are SNHLY and FYNNEI. The V and J ends lost 2 bases and 2 bases respectively, with 9 bases between them. CDR3 length: 14 residues. The CDR3 DNA reads as TGTGCCAGCAGTGAACTGGACAGAAACTATGGCTACACCTTC. Translated: CASSELDRNYGYTF.

The chain employs TRBV5-6 and TRBJ1-5, with D tentatively TRBD1 (6 bases). The CDR3 runs 16 residues. CDR1 and CDR2 from the germline V gene are SGHDT and YYEEEE. Trimming took off 4 bases at V and 4 bases at J, with 18 bases between the two ends. The CDR3 spells CASSRRWGTQNQPQHF. CDR3 nucleotides: TGTGCCAGCAGCAGAAGGTGGGGGACACAAAATCAGCCCCAGCATTTT.